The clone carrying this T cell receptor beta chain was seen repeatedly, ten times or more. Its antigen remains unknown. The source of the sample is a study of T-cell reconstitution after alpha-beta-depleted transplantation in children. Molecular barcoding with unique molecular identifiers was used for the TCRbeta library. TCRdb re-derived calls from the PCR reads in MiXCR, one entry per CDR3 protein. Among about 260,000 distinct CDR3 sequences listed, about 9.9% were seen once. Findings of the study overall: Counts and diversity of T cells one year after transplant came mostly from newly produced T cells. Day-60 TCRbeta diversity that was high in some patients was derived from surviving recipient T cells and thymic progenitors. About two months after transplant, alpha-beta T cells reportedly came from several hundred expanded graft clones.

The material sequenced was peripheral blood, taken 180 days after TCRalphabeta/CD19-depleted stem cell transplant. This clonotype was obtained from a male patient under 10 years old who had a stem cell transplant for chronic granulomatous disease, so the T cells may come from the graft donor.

Here the CDR3 DNA reads TGCAGTGCTAGAGTGTCAGGGGAACGCTACGAGCAGTACTTC. Its translation: CSARVSGERYEQYF. The chain recombines TRBV20-1 with TRBJ2-7, with TRBD1 as a possible D gene (6 bases). From germline, CDR1 is DFQATT and CDR2 SNEGSKA (reference sequence). V was cut by 1 base and J by 3 bases, with 13 bases left in between. The CDR3 loop spans 14 amino acids.